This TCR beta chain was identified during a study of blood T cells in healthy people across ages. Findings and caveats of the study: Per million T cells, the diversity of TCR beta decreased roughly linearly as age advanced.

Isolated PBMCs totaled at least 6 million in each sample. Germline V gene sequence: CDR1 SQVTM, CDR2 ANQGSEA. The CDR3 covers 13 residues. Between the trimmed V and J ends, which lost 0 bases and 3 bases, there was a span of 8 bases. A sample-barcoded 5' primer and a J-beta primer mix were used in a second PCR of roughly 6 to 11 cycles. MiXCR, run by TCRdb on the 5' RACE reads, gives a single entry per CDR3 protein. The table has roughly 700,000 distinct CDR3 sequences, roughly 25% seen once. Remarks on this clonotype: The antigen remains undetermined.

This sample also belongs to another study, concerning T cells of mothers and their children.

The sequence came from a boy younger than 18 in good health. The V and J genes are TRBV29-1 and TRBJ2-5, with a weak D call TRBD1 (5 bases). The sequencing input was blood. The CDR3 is CSVEDRVKETQYF. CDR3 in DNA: TGCAGCGTTGAAGACAGGGTTAAAGAGACCCAGTACTTC.